Below, 26 T cell receptor beta chains from the same sample are listed, as sequenced in a study of blood T cells in healthy people across ages. It was with a sample-barcoded 5' primer and a J-beta primer mix that a second PCR of roughly 6 to 12 cycles was run. TCRdb re-called the 5' RACE reads through MiXCR, storing one row per CDR3 protein. The sample holds roughly 1.4 million distinct CDR3 sequences; approximately 59% are singletons and the top ten take over 5%. Sample: blood. The receptor source for this set is a man aged 18 to 30 in good health.

The CDR3 sequence is CASSLVVGSSGRVNEQYF. Here the CDR3 DNA reads TGTGCCAGCAGCTTAGTTGTGGGGTCAAGTGGGAGAGTCAACGAGCAGTACTTC. This rearrangement joins TRBV7-2 to TRBJ2-7; D is possibly TRBD2 (5 bases). CDR1 and CDR2 from the germline V gene are SGHTA and FQGNSA. CDR3 length equals 18 residues. The V and J ends lost 1 base and 5 bases respectively, with 24 bases between them.

In this sample, this clonotype turned up once. This chain joins TRBV12-3 or TRBV12-4 and TRBJ1-5; 7 bases align to TRBD1. There are 15 residues in the CDR3. Trimming took 6 bases from V and 5 from J; bases not matched to a gene: 10. CDR3: CASSYDRVTHQPQHF. The CDR3 bases are TGTGCCAGCAGCTATGACAGGGTAACCCATCAGCCCCAGCATTTT.

The sample holds a few counts of this clonotype. The rearrangement joins TRBV12-3 or TRBV12-4 to TRBJ2-7; 8 bases align to TRBD1. J lost 0 bases, V lost 8 bases, and 9 bases had no gene match. This CDR3 is 15 amino acids long. CDR3 in amino acids: CASGQTGAFSYEQYF. The CDR3 DNA reads as TGTGCCAGCGGGCAGACAGGGGCCTTCTCCTACGAGCAGTACTTC.

J is TRBJ2-7 and V is TRBV28; the D is unclear. Germline CDR1 is MDHEN and CDR2 is SYDVKM. The CDR3 has 11 residues. The V gene lost 10 bases and the J gene lost 6 bases, with 13 bases spanning the gap. The CDR3 sequence: CATSSWSEQYF. CDR3 in DNA: TGTGCCACCTCGAGCTGGTCCGAGCAGTACTTC.

The chain carries TRBV29-1 and TRBJ2-1, with D perhaps matching TRBD2 (5 bases). Germline V CDR1 and CDR2: SQVTM, ANQGSEA. V gave up 6 bases and J gave up 2 bases, with 17 bases separating them. The CDR3 sequence is 15 residues long. In nucleotides, the CDR3 is TGCAGCGTGGATCGGACTGAAGTCCCCTACAATGAGCAGTTCTTC. Encoded protein: CSVDRTEVPYNEQFF.

This rearrangement joins TRBV6-6 to TRBJ1-2; D unresolved. Trimming left V 6 bases short and J 4 bases short, with 21 bases between. CDR1 is MNHNY, CDR2 SVGAGI, per germline (reference sequence). This CDR3 region has 16 residues. Here the CDR3 reads CASSGRRSEGFYGYTF. CDR3 in DNA: TGTGCCAGCAGCGGCAGAAGGAGCGAGGGATTCTATGGCTACACCTTC.

The rearrangement joins TRBV6-1 to TRBJ1-2; 7 positions match TRBD1. With V trimmed by 5 bases and J by 5 bases, 14 bases remained unmatched. The CDR3 sequence is 16 residues long. The germline V gene has CDR1 MNHNS and CDR2 SASEGT. CDR3 DNA sequence: TGTGCCAGCAGTAACCGGGACAGCGTCCGTTTGTATGGCTACACCTTC. It specifies CASSNRDSVRLYGYTF.

This rearrangement joins TRBV6-1 to TRBJ1-2; weak D call: TRBD1 (5 bases). Germline CDR1 MNHNS, CDR2 SASEGT. The CDR3 is 15 amino acids. Trimming cost V 2 bases and J 3 bases, with 13 bases left between them. The CDR3 DNA reads as TGTGCCAGCAGTGAACGGGGCCTCGCGCACTATGGCTACACCTTC. It translates to CASSERGLAHYGYTF.

The genes are TRBV7-2 and TRBJ2-1, with 7 bases lining up with TRBD2. CDR3 length equals 16 residues. The junction had 13 bases not matched to a gene; V was cut back by 1 base and J by 10 bases. Germline-derived CDR1 and CDR2 are SGHTA and FQGNSA. The CDR3 bases are TGTGCCAGCAGCTTAGTCAGCGGGGCGTGGGCCTACGAGCAGTTCTTC. This sequence encodes CASSLVSGAWAYEQFF.

This clonotype was seen more than once but under ten times. The gene calls are TRBV7-2 and TRBJ2-3; D is unresolved. In germline, CDR1 is SGHTA, CDR2 FQGNSA. This CDR3 is built from 16 residues. The germline V and J ends were trimmed by 6 bases and 2 bases, with 18 bases remaining between them. The CDR3 sequence: CASSRWVGDFTDTQYF. The CDR3 DNA reads TGTGCCAGCAGTCGATGGGTTGGGGATTTCACAGATACGCAGTATTTT.

The chain is built from TRBV6-1 and TRBJ2-7; the D is unclear. The CDR3 covers 12 residues. V dropped 6 bases and J dropped 4 bases, with 10 bases sitting between them. Germline CDR1 is MNHNS and CDR2 is SASEGT. CDR3 region: CASRVQSYEQYF. The CDR3, as DNA: TGTGCCAGCAGAGTACAGTCTTACGAGCAGTACTTC.

There are a few counts of this clonotype. This sequence joins TRBV2 and TRBJ2-1; 8 positions match TRBD1. The CDR3 sequence is 14 residues long. V lost 2 bases, J lost 4 bases, and 1 base stayed unmatched. In germline, CDR1 is SNHLY, CDR2 FYNNEI. CDR3 in DNA: TGTGCCAGCAGTGAATACAGGGGGTACAATGAGCAGTTCTTC. Translating it yields CASSEYRGYNEQFF.

This clonotype came up many times. A much more abundant neighbour one base away suggests this may be a read error. CDR3 nucleotides: TGTGCCAGCAGCTTACGAGGGGGTAATGAGCAGTACTTC. It encodes CASSLRGGNEQYF. This chain uses TRBV5-4 with TRBJ2-7, with D perhaps TRBD1 (6 bases). CDR3 length: 13 residues. V was cut by 2 bases and J by 7 bases, with 13 bases left in between. Germline V gene data show CDR1 as SGHNT and CDR2 as YYREEE (reference sequence).

A remark on this clonotype: At one end the junction does not follow the germline gene, possibly because of a read error. The J gene is TRBJ2-1, the V gene TRBV20-1; D is possibly TRBD2 (7 bases). This CDR3 contains 16 residues. Per the germline V gene, CDR1 is DFQATT and CDR2 is SNEGSKA (reference sequence). In DNA form, the CDR3 reads TGCGGTGCCACAGAGGGGGGGACCAACGCTTACAATGAGCAGTTCTTC. Its protein is CGATEGGTNAYNEQFF.

Here the CDR3 DNA reads TGTGCCAGCCCTAAGCTTATGGGACCGAAAAATCAGCCCCAGCATTTT. Its translation is CASPKLMGPKNQPQHF. The chain has TRBV6-8 and TRBJ1-5, with a weak D call TRBD1 (5 bases). Germline V gene lookup returns CDR1 MNHGY and CDR2 SAAAGT. The CDR3 sequence is 16 residues long. The V end was cut by 8 bases, the J end by 4 bases, with 21 bases between.

This chain connects TRBV7-9 to TRBJ1-5, with D perhaps matching TRBD1 (6 bases). V was cut by 3 bases and J by 3 bases, with 18 bases left in between. The CDR3 runs 17 residues. Germline lookup yields CDR1 SEHNR and CDR2 FQNEAQ (reference sequence). This CDR3 reads CASSFVSLRDNNQPQHF. CDR3 DNA: TGTGCCAGCAGCTTCGTTTCCCTTAGGGACAACAATCAGCCCCAGCATTTT.

V gene TRBV20-1 combines with J gene TRBJ2-4; TRBD1 is a possible D gene (5 bases). The end of the DNA fits TRBJ2-7 better, so the J call may be wrong. This CDR3 has 13 amino acids. The germline V gene encodes CDR1 DFQATT and CDR2 SNEGSKA (reference sequence). For the CDR3, the DNA is TGCAGTGCTACCCCAGGGCCCCCCTACGAGCAGTACTTC. Translating it yields CSATPGPPYEQYF.

The gene calls are TRBV18 and TRBJ1-4; possibly TRBD1 for D (5 bases). The CDR3 runs 14 residues. Trimming took 1 base from V and 7 from J, leaving 10 bases between them. CDR1 is KGHSH, CDR2 LQKENI, per germline. CDR3 region: CASSPLGAFEKLFF. CDR3 nucleotide sequence: TGTGCCAGCTCACCACTCGGGGCATTTGAAAAACTGTTTTTT.

The genes are TRBV6-6 and TRBJ2-1; 10 bases match TRBD2. Per the germline V gene, CDR1 is MNHNY and CDR2 is SVGAGI (reference sequence). Trimming at V came to 2 bases and at J to 8 bases, leaving 9 bases not matched to a gene. The CDR3 has 16 amino acids. The CDR3 DNA reads as TGTGCCAGCAGTTACGGGCTTAGCGGGGGGACATATGAGCAGTTCTTC. The encoded protein is CASSYGLSGGTYEQFF.

This sequence joins TRBV6-2 or TRBV6-3 and TRBJ2-1; D may be TRBD1 (5 bases). This CDR3 region has 13 residues. Trimming removed 4 bases from V and 8 bases from J, with 12 bases in between. The V gene's germline CDR1 is MNHEY and CDR2 SVGEGT. CDR3 DNA sequence: TGTGCCAGCAGTTTCGTCAGGGAAGATGAGCAGTTCTTC. Translated, it gives CASSFVREDEQFF.

To note about this clonotype: Sequence at one end of the junction differs from germline and may be a read error. V gene TRBV20-1 combines with J gene TRBJ1-5, with D maybe TRBD1 (5 bases). This CDR3 spans 13 amino acids. Germline V CDR1 and CDR2: DFQATT, SNEGSKA (reference sequence). The CDR3 nucleotides read TGCAGTGCGAGAGGGGAGCCCCGGGAGCCCCAGCATTTT. This sequence encodes CSARGEPREPQHF.

Turning to this clonotype: One end of the junction is discordant with germline, which a read error may explain. This rearrangement joins TRBV4-1 to TRBJ2-5; D call uncertain. This CDR3 is 12 amino acids long. Germline loops: CDR1 MGHRA, CDR2 YSYEKL. The CDR3 DNA sequence: TGCGCCGGCAGCCAAACACGGAATGAGCAGTACTTC. Amino acids: CAGSQTRNEQYF.

The chain uses TRBV6-2 or TRBV6-3 and TRBJ1-5; D possibly corresponds to TRBD1 (6 bases). The V end was cut by 6 bases, the J end by 7 bases, with 13 bases between. The CDR3 is 13 amino acids. In germline, CDR1 is MNHEY, CDR2 SVGEGT. The CDR3 DNA is TGTGCCAGCAGACAGGGTTTGGAACAGCCCCAGCATTTT. Protein: CASRQGLEQPQHF.

The chain recombines TRBV28 with TRBJ1-6; TRBD1 matches 8 bases. V shed 5 bases, J shed 4 bases, and the junction held 10 bases outside the gene matches. The CDR3 length is 17 residues. CDR1 MDHEN and CDR2 SYDVKM come from the germline V gene. The CDR3 is CASSEGQGVIYNSPLHF. Written as DNA, the CDR3 is TGTGCCAGCAGTGAAGGACAGGGCGTGATATATAATTCACCCCTCCACTTT.

J is TRBJ1-1 and V is TRBV27, with D hard to call. Germline V gives CDR1 MNHEY, CDR2 SMNVEV (reference sequence). Trimming left V 2 bases short and J 2 bases short, with 12 bases between. The length of the CDR3 is 15 residues. CDR3 loop: CASSLGSTPNTEAFF. CDR3 nucleotides: TGTGCCAGCAGTTTAGGATCAACCCCCAACACTGAAGCTTTCTTT.

In its sample, this clonotype was seen many times. The chain carries TRBV9 and TRBJ2-7, with TRBD2 identical over 9 bases. Germline-derived CDR1 and CDR2 are SGDLS and YYNGEE. V trimming: 3 bases; J trimming: 3 bases; junction bases outside the gene matches: 1. This CDR3 has 13 residues. The CDR3 spells CASSGTSDYEQYF. The CDR3 nucleotides are TGTGCCAGCAGCGGGACTAGCGACTACGAGCAGTACTTC.